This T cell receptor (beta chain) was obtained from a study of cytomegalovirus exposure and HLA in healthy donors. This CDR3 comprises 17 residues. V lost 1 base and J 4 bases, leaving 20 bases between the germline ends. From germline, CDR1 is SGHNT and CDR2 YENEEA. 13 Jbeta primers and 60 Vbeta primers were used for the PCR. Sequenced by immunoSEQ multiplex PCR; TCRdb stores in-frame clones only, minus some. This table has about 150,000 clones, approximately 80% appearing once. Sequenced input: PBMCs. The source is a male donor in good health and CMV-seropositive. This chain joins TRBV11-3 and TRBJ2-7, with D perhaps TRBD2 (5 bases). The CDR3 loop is CASSLGARGIWTYEQYF. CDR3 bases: TGTGCCAGCAGCTTAGGGGCCCGGGGTATCTGGACGTACGAGCAGTACTTC.